These 23 T cell receptor beta chains originate from one sample sequenced in a study of a mutant IDH1 vaccine in newly diagnosed glioma. As to time point: baseline, week 1 (first vaccination visit). Treatment in this sample: pre-vaccination baseline after standard-of-care therapy. The repertoire was sequenced with immunoSEQ multiplex PCR; TCRdb's copy has only in-frame clones and lacks some. Found here are roughly 38,000 clones, 80% to 95% of them singletons; the top ten hold 15% to 20%. The sequences come from PBMCs, collected from a glioma patient treated with radiotherapy, temozolomide or both. The source of these receptors is a young man with glioma.

This chain uses TRBV30 with TRBJ2-1, with 10 positions matching TRBD2. The CDR3 has 14 residues. V lost 3 bases, J lost 7 bases, and 6 bases stayed unmatched. Germline CDR1 is GTSNPN and CDR2 is SVGIG (reference sequence). CDR3 sequence: CAWSHGGLANEQFF. The CDR3 DNA sequence: TGTGCCTGGAGCCACGGGGGACTAGCGAATGAGCAGTTCTTC.

The CDR3 protein is CATKAGANGYTF. CDR3 nucleotides: TGTGCCACCAAAGCAGGGGCGAATGGCTACACCTTC. The V gene is TRBV15, the J gene TRBJ1-2; possibly TRBD1 for D (6 bases). Per germline, CDR1 LNHNV and CDR2 YYDKDF (reference sequence). The V end lost 7 bases, the J end lost 6 bases, and 12 bases lay between the germline ends. The CDR3 contains 12 residues.

The chain combines TRBV30 with TRBJ2-1; TRBD1 or TRBD2 may be the D gene (5 bases each). Germline CDR1 reads GTSNPN; CDR2 reads SVGIG (reference sequence). The CDR3 is 12 residues long. Trimming cost V 5 bases and J 8 bases, with 13 bases left between them. CDR3 region: CAWGVGVDEQFF. In nucleotides, the CDR3 is TGTGCCTGGGGGGTGGGGGTAGATGAGCAGTTCTTC. Full variable domain (remainder filled in from reference TRBV30 and TRBJ2-1): SQTIHQWPATLVQPVGSPLSLECTVEGTSNPNLYWYRQAAGRGLQLLFYSVGIGQISSEVPQNLSASRPQDRQFILSSKKLLLSDSGFYLCAWGVGVDEQFFGPGTRLTVL.

The V gene is TRBV9, the J gene TRBJ1-1; 7 bases line up with TRBD1. The J segment lost 1 base and the V segment lost 3 bases, leaving 3 bases of the junction unmatched. The V gene's germline CDR1 is SGDLS and CDR2 YYNGEE. There are 14 residues in the CDR3. CDR3 residues: CASSGRDRNTEAFF. The CDR3 nucleotides read TGTGCCAGCAGCGGGCGGGACAGGAACACTGAAGCTTTCTTT.

The chain has TRBV2 and TRBJ2-2; perhaps TRBD2 as D (6 bases). Germline CDR1 is SNHLY and CDR2 is FYNNEI. This CDR3 has 14 residues. Trimming took off 7 bases at V and 8 bases at J, with 17 bases between the two ends. The CDR3 nucleotides are TGTGCCAGCATAGTCGGGGGTCCGCAGGGGGAGCTGTTTTTT. Its translation is CASIVGGPQGELFF. Based on the CDR3 plus reference TRBV2 and TRBJ2-2, the full variable domain is EPEVTQTPSHQVTQMGQEVILRCVPISNHLYFYWYRQILGQKVEFLVSFYNNEISEKSEIFDDQFSVERPDGSNFTLKIRSTKLEDSAMYFCASIVGGPQGELFFGEGSRLTVL.

There are a few counts of this clone. The chain joins TRBV6-5 to TRBJ1-1; 7 bases line up with TRBD1. This CDR3 has 15 residues. Germline CDR1 and CDR2: MNHEY and SVGAGI. V dropped 6 bases and J dropped 3; count of bases not matched to a gene: 10. CDR3 loop: CASSLAGGGDTEAFF. CDR3 DNA: TGTGCCAGCAGCTTGGCAGGGGGAGGGGACACTGAAGCTTTCTTT.

The V and J genes are TRBV4-3 and TRBJ2-3, with D perhaps given as TRBD1 or TRBD2 (6 bases each). Trimming left V 0 bases short and J 1 base short, with 11 bases between. CDR1 LGHNA and CDR2 YSLEER come from the germline V gene. The CDR3 loop spans 16 amino acids. In DNA, the CDR3 is TGCGCCAGCAGCCAAGATATAAGGGGGGGCACAGATACGCAGTATTTT. Translating it yields CASSQDIRGGTDTQYF.

The J gene is TRBJ1-1, the V gene TRBV28, with a tentative D call TRBD1 (5 bases). The germline CDR1 and CDR2 sequences are MDHEN and SYDVKM. The CDR3 consists of 16 residues. The V end was cut by 3 bases, the J end by 1 base, with 15 bases between. Here the CDR3 DNA reads TGTGCCAGCAGTTTGGAGTTTGGGGCTGGGAACACTGAAGCTTTCTTT. Translated, it gives CASSLEFGAGNTEAFF. Full variable domain (rest looked up from reference TRBV28 and TRBJ1-1): DVKVTQSSRYLVKRTGEKVFLECVQDMDHENMFWYRQDPGLGLRLIYFSYDVKMKEKGDIPEGYSVSREKKERFSLILESASTNQTSMYLCASSLEFGAGNTEAFFGQGTRLTVV.

This rearrangement joins TRBV11-2 to TRBJ2-2; 8 bases agree with TRBD1. The CDR3 spans 15 residues. The germline V gene encodes CDR1 SGHAT and CDR2 FQNNGV. V shed 4 bases and J 4 bases; nucleotides not matched to a gene: 5. This CDR3 reads CASSSGDRRTGELFF. The CDR3 bases are TGTGCCAGCAGCTCGGGGGACAGGCGCACCGGGGAGCTGTTTTTT.

The genes are TRBV29-1 and TRBJ1-1; D ambiguous. The V and J ends lost 6 bases and 3 bases respectively, with 11 bases between them. Germline CDR1 is SQVTM and CDR2 is ANQGSEA. The CDR3 consists of 12 residues. CDR3 in DNA: TGCAGCGTACGAAGGGCAGACACTGAAGCTTTCTTT. This codes for CSVRRADTEAFF.

The chain is built from TRBV27 and TRBJ2-7; 11 positions agree with TRBD2. This CDR3 has 14 residues. CDR1 and CDR2 from the germline V gene are MNHEY and SMNVEV (reference sequence). Trimming took 3 bases from V and 7 from J; bases not matched to a gene: 5. Here the CDR3 DNA reads TGTGCCAGCAGTTTCTCCGGGACTAGCGGTGAGCAGTACTTC. Protein sequence: CASSFSGTSGEQYF.

This chain uses TRBV25-1 with TRBJ1-5, with a possible D match to TRBD1 (5 bases). The V and J ends lost 2 bases and 6 bases respectively, with 11 bases between them. The CDR3 length is 14 residues. CDR1 is MGHDK, CDR2 SYGVNS, per germline. CDR3 in DNA: TGTGCCAGCAGTGAAGTGGGGACGGGTCAGCCCCAGCATTTT. This encodes CASSEVGTGQPQHF.

The V gene is TRBV30, the J gene TRBJ2-6; D is tentatively TRBD1 or TRBD2 (6 bases each). Trimming removed 3 bases from V and 1 base from J, with 13 bases in between. This CDR3 comprises 16 residues. In germline, CDR1 is GTSNPN, CDR2 SVGIG (reference sequence). The CDR3 region is CAWSLGGSSGANVLTF. CDR3 DNA sequence: TGTGCCTGGAGCCTCGGGGGCAGTTCTGGGGCCAACGTCCTGACTTTC.

The chain carries TRBV25-1 and TRBJ1-1, with 10 nucleotides matching TRBD1. The CDR3 runs to 13 residues. CDR1 MGHDK and CDR2 SYGVNS come from the germline V gene. The trim removed 6 bases at V and 6 bases at J, leaving 4 bases unmatched. The CDR3 coding sequence is TGTGCCAGCAGCGGACAGGGGGTCGCTGAAGCTTTCTTT. It specifies CASSGQGVAEAFF.

This chain uses TRBV25-1 with TRBJ1-3, with a weak D call TRBD1 (5 bases). Trimming removed 3 bases from V and 0 bases from J, with 12 bases in between. The CDR3 has 16 amino acids. The germline CDR1 and CDR2 sequences are MGHDK and SYGVNS. CDR3 sequence: CASSDGAMDSGNTIYF. CDR3 DNA sequence: TGTGCCAGCAGTGATGGGGCAATGGACTCTGGAAACACCATATATTTT.

This clone was seen a few times. The chain has TRBV5-6 and TRBJ1-1; 7 bases agree with TRBD1. Germline V gene data show CDR1 as SGHDT and CDR2 as YYEEEE. J was trimmed by 3 bases and V by 4 bases; bases with no gene match: 15. The CDR3 runs 17 residues. This chain's CDR3 is CASSLEGGGFRHTEAFF. The CDR3 DNA reads TGTGCCAGCAGCCTGGAAGGGGGCGGGTTTAGGCACACTGAAGCTTTCTTT.

The chain recombines TRBV6-6 with TRBJ2-1; TRBD1 matches at 8 bases. V was clipped by 7 bases and J by 4 bases; unmatched bases: 6. The germline CDR1 and CDR2 sequences are MNHNY and SVGAGI (reference sequence). This CDR3 has 14 residues. The CDR3 DNA follows: TGTGCCAGCAAACCGGGACAGGAGTACAATGAGCAGTTCTTC. Translation gives CASKPGQEYNEQFF.

The chain employs TRBV5-1 and TRBJ1-5; D unclear. CDR1 is SGHRS, CDR2 YFSETQ, per germline. Trimming cost V 0 bases and J 11 bases, with 12 bases left between them. This CDR3 comprises 13 residues. CDR3 nucleotides: TGCGCCAGCAGCTTGGGACCTGGTAGGGCCCAGCATTTT. Its translation: CASSLGPGRAQHF.

This chain joins TRBV18 and TRBJ2-7, with 8 bases fitting TRBD2. Germline V gene data show CDR1 as KGHSH and CDR2 as LQKENI. The trim removed 3 bases at V and 9 bases at J, leaving 4 bases unmatched. This CDR3 spans 12 amino acids. CDR3 loop: CASSPGLGGQYF. As DNA, the CDR3 is TGTGCCAGCTCACCGGGACTAGGAGGGCAGTACTTC.

This clone showed up just a few times. The V call is TRBV6-5, the J call TRBJ1-2; weak D call: TRBD1 (5 bases). The germline gives CDR1 MNHEY, CDR2 SVGAGI. The CDR3 is 13 residues long. The V and J ends lost 6 bases and 6 bases respectively, with 14 bases between them. The CDR3 loop is CASRAAGEHGYTF. The CDR3 bases are TGTGCCAGCAGAGCCGCGGGGGAACATGGCTACACCTTC.

The chain recombines TRBV6-5 with TRBJ1-5; the D gene is possibly TRBD1 (5 bases). Germline V gene data show CDR1 as MNHEY and CDR2 as SVGAGI. This CDR3 contains 14 residues. With 6 bases removed from V and 4 bases from J, the gap between germline ends came to 13 bases. CDR3 DNA: TGTGCCAGCAGCCTCGACAGACGGAATCAGCCCCAGCATTTT. Its translation is CASSLDRRNQPQHF.

The chain is built from TRBV7-2 and TRBJ2-7; D ambiguous. Trimming cost V 5 bases and J 0 bases, with 11 bases left between them. Germline CDR1 reads SGHTA; CDR2 reads FQGNSA. The CDR3 totals 14 residues. CDR3 loop: CASSRTGSSYEQYF. CDR3 nucleotides: TGTGCCAGCAGCCGCACGGGTAGCTCCTACGAGCAGTACTTC.

The chain couples TRBV11-2 to TRBJ1-4; unclear D gene. In germline, CDR1 is SGHAT, CDR2 FQNNGV. The CDR3 has 14 residues. Deletions cut 3 bases from V and 8 bases from J, with 13 bases between. CDR3 amino acids: CASSLGRLGEKLFF. DNA for the CDR3: TGTGCCAGCAGCTTGGGCAGATTAGGAGAAAAACTGTTTTTT.